This record looks at one T cell receptor beta chain sequence and its context. The clone's antigen remains unknown. No much larger clone exists at a distance of one base, and base qualities are not known. The sample originates from a study of blood T cell repertoires in COVID-19 (TCRdb year 2020). Regarding the research as a whole: Collaborator samples came from the United States, Italy and Spain and covered acute and convalescent phases of COVID-19. The prospective study material was composed of cDNA or gDNA derived from T cells, B-cell-depleted T cells, or PBMCs. The dataset comprised deeply sampled blood TCRbeta repertoires from subjects exposed to, actively infected with, or recovered from COVID-19. A freely available public database, intended as a resource for researchers studying the immune response to SARS-CoV-2, is where the repertoires were released. The samples were drawn from two sources: the first 160 participants of the ongoing ImmuneRACE study, and over 1,000 subjects contributed by 6 global collaborators. Sample metadata almost always included a de-identified subject ID, COVID-19 status, age in years and sex. HLA class I and class II types, where available, came from metadata supplied by the sample provider rather than from assay-based typing. Broad study findings and their caveats: The quantity of clinical and demographic metadata differed by source and by participant and was supplied without curation.

According to the germline V gene, CDR1 reads KGHSH and CDR2 reads LQKENI. The CDR3, from cysteine to phenylalanine, totals 17 residues. Solely the CDR3 DNA is kept, with 51 bases framed from the first base. V is clipped by 2 bases and J by 1 base, and the sequence between their germline boundaries is 14 bases long. At one collaborating source in Seattle, patients were enrolled during active infection and were followed longitudinally through the course of disease. Each collaborating institution followed its own protocols to collect whole blood in K2EDTA tubes. Collaborator samples were shipped for TCRbeta analysis as frozen whole blood, isolated PBMCs, or DNA extracted from either sample type. TCRbeta CDR3 regions were amplified from genomic DNA using the immunoSEQ Assay, a bias-controlled multiplex PCR. On the study's bioinformatics: The number of nucleated cells in each sample was estimated from the amplification of reference gene primers within the assay. Sequence reads were collapsed and filtered to measure the absolute abundance of every unique TCRbeta CDR3 rearrangement. For each sample, productive Simpson clonality was calculated by taking the square root of Simpson's diversity index across productive rearrangements. Imported from immuneACCESS, the table was reduced by TCRdb to in-frame sequences with V and J called. These copies leave out some clones; in studies compared against another copy, an unresolved V gene accounts for under half, and the cause of the remainder is not known. From that table come the V and J calls and clone size; the DNA was used to work out D and trimming. The sample data list about 160,000 clones, and about four fifths of these were observed just once. The ten top clones hold approximately 7.6% of the sample.

The TCR was taken from an older woman with COVID-19, enrolled during active disease. The chain is made from TRBV18 and TRBJ2-2; D gene: possibly TRBD1, on 5 matching bases. The sequenced sample consisted of peripheral blood. CDR3 loop: CASSPLGLAVNTGELFF. The nucleotides are TGTGCCAGCTCACCATTGGGGCTGGCGGTGAACACCGGGGAGCTGTTTTTT.